The following is a TCR beta chain sequence with its context. Here immunoSEQ multiplex PCR was the method, and the copy in TCRdb shows in-frame clones only, minus some. The top ten clones hold 1.2% to 1.5% of a sample with roughly 400,000 clones, roughly 90% of them seen once. The data stem from a study of blood T cell repertoires in COVID-19. Individuals aged roughly 18 to 95 years were recruited from approximately 22 US areas. Germline V CDR1 and CDR2: MDHEN, SYDVKM. The CDR3 runs to 16 residues. Trimming took 6 bases from V and 0 from J; bases not matched to a gene: 9. The receptor was isolated from a woman aged 18-35 years who had been exposed to COVID-19. This chain links TRBV28 with TRBJ1-2; 8 nucleotides agree with TRBD1. Sequencing used PBMCs or T cells enriched from blood (not recorded which). CDR3 DNA sequence: TGTGCCAGCAGGACTGTGGGGGACAGGCCTAACTATGGCTACACCTTC. This codes for CASRTVGDRPNYGYTF.